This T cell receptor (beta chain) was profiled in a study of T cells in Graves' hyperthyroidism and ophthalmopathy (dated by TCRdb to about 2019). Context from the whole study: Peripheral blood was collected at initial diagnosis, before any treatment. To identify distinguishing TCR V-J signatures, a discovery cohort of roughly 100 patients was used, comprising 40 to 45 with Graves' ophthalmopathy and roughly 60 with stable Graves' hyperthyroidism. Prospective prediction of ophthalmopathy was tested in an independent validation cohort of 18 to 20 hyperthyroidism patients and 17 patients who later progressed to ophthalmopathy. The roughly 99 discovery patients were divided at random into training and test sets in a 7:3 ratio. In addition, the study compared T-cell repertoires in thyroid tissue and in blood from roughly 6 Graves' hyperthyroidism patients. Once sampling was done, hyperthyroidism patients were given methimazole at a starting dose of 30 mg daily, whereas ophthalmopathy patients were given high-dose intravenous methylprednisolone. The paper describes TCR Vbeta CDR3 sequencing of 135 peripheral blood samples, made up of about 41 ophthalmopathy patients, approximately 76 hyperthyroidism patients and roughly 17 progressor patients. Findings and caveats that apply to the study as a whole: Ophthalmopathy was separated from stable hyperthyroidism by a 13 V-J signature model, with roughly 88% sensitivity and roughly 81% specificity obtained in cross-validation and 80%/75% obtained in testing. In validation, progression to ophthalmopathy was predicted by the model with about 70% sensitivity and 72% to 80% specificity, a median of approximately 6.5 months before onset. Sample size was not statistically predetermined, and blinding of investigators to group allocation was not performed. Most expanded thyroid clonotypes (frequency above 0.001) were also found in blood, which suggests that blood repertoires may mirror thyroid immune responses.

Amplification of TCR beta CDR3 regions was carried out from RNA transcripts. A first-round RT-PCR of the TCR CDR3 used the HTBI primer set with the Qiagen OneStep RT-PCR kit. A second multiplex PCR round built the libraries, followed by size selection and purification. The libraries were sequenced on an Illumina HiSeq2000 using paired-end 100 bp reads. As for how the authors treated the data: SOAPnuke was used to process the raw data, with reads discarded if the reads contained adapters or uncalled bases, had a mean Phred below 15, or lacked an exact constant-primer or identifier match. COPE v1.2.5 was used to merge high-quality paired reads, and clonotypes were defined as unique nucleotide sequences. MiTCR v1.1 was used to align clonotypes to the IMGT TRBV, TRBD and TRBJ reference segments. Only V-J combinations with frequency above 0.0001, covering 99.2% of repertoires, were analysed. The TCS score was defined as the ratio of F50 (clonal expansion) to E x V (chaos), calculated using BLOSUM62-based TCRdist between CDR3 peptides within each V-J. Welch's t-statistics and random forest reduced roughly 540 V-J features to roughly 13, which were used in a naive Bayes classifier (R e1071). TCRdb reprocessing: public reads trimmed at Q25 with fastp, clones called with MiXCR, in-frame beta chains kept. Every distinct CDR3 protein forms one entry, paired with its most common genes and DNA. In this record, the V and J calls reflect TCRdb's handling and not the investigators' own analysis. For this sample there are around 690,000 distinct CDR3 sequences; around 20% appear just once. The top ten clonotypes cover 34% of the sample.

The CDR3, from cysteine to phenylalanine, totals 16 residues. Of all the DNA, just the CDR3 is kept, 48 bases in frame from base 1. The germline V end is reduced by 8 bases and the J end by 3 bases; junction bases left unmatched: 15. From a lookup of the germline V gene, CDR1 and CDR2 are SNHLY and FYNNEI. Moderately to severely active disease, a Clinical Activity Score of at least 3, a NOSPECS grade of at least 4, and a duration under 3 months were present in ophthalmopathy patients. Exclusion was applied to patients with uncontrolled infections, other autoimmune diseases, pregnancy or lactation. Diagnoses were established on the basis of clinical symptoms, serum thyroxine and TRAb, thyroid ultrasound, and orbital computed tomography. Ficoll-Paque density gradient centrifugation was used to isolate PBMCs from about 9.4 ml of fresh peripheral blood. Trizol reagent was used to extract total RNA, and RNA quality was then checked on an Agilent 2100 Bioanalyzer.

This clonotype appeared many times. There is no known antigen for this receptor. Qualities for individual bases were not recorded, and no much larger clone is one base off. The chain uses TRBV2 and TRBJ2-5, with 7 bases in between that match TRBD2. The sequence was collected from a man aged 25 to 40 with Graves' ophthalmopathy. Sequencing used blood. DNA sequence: TGTGCCAGCTCGCCCACCTCCGGGGGGTGGGAAGAGACCCAGTACTTC. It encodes CASSPTSGGWEETQYF.